The next 23 T cell receptor beta chains were all read from a single sample in a study of blood T cells in healthy people across ages. With a J-beta primer mix and a sample-barcoded 5' primer, a second PCR ran 7 to 11 cycles. Via MiXCR, TCRdb re-called the 5' RACE reads, giving one row per CDR3 protein. The sample has about 2 million distinct CDR3 sequences; just under 50% are singletons. Sequencing was done on a sample of blood. The source of these receptors is a middle-aged woman in good health.

This clonotype showed up just once. The junction departs from germline at one end; a sequencing error may be responsible. V usage is TRBV2 and J usage is TRBJ1-4; D unresolved. The germline CDR1 and CDR2 sequences are SNHLY and FYNNEI. This CDR3 is 14 amino acids long. The CDR3: CASSEVATNEKLFF. The CDR3 DNA reads as TGTGCCAGCAGCGAAGTTGCAACTAATGAAAAACTGTTTTTT.

The V gene is TRBV3-1, the J gene TRBJ2-6; possibly TRBD1 for D (5 bases). Trimming cost V 0 bases and J 0 bases, with 9 bases left between them. CDR3 size: 17 residues. Germline V lookup: CDR1 LGHDT, CDR2 YNNKEL (reference sequence). As DNA, the CDR3 is TGTGCCAGCAGCCAAGATCGGACAAACTCTGGGGCCAACGTCCTGACTTTC. It encodes CASSQDRTNSGANVLTF.

This chain uses TRBV7-9 with TRBJ2-1; 12 bases are shared with TRBD2. The germline gives CDR1 SEHNR, CDR2 FQNEAQ (reference sequence). Trimming removed 2 bases from V and 0 bases from J; junction bases left unmatched: 8. This CDR3 is 19 amino acids long. This CDR3 is CASSLSPSGGAFSYNEQFF. In DNA, the CDR3 is TGTGCCAGCAGCTTATCCCCTAGCGGGGGGGCCTTCTCCTACAATGAGCAGTTCTTC.

This sequence joins TRBV29-1 and TRBJ1-1, with D perhaps matching TRBD1 (5 bases). This CDR3 region has 14 residues. Germline-derived CDR1 and CDR2 are SQVTM and ANQGSEA. V lost 1 base and J 2 bases, leaving 11 bases between the germline ends. The CDR3 region is CSVEVVGTNTEAFF. CDR3 sequence (DNA): TGCAGCGTTGAAGTAGTAGGGACTAACACTGAAGCTTTCTTT.

This rearrangement joins TRBV6-2 or TRBV6-3 to TRBJ2-4; the D gene is possibly TRBD2 (6 bases). The J call may be faulty, since TRBJ2-7 better matches the DNA end. From germline, CDR1 is MNHEY and CDR2 SVGEGT. The CDR3 consists of 15 residues. The CDR3 coding sequence is TGTGCCAGCAGTTATGCGGGATTTTCAGCCTACGAGCAGTACTTC. This gives the protein CASSYAGFSAYEQYF.

This chain joins TRBV29-1 and TRBJ1-2; perhaps TRBD1 as D (5 bases). CDR3 length: 15 amino acids. V was clipped by 6 bases and J by 4 bases, with 21 bases between them. Germline values: CDR1 SQVTM, CDR2 ANQGSEA. The CDR3, as DNA: TGCAGCGTCCACGATATCGGGACTGGTCTCTATGGCTACACCTTC. Translation: CSVHDIGTGLYGYTF.

This chain links TRBV11-3 with TRBJ2-1; 7 bases are a match to TRBD2. Germline-derived CDR1 and CDR2 are SGHNT and YENEEA. After removal of 0 bases from V and 6 bases from J, the junction contained 8 bases not matched to a gene. CDR3 length: 16 amino acids. This chain's CDR3 is CASSLDRTGGGNEQFF. CDR3 DNA: TGTGCCAGCAGCTTAGATCGGACTGGCGGGGGCAATGAGCAGTTCTTC. Full variable domain (rest looked up from reference TRBV11-3 and TRBJ2-1): EAGVVQSPRYKIIEKKQPVAFWCNPISGHNTLYWYLQNLGQGPELLIRYENEEAVDDSQLPKDRFSAERLKGVDSTLKIQPAELGDSAVYLCASSLDRTGGGNEQFFGPGTRLTVL.

The gene calls are TRBV6-5 and TRBJ2-1, with a possible D match to TRBD1 (5 bases). Germline V lookup: CDR1 MNHEY, CDR2 SVGAGI. CDR3 size: 14 residues. The V end lost 0 bases, the J end lost 7 bases, and 10 bases lay between the germline ends. CDR3: CASSYSAGSNEQFF. For the CDR3, the DNA is TGTGCCAGCAGTTACTCGGCAGGGTCGAATGAGCAGTTCTTC.

This chain links TRBV5-4 with TRBJ2-3; D may be TRBD2 (5 bases). This CDR3 spans 16 amino acids. The germline gives CDR1 SGHNT, CDR2 YYREEE (reference sequence). The germline V and J ends were trimmed by 5 bases and 1 base, with 17 bases remaining between them. CDR3 DNA sequence: TGTGCCAGCAGTTTCGGACTGGCGTCTCGCACAGATACGCAGTATTTT. Translating gives CASSFGLASRTDTQYF.

There are a few counts of this clonotype. The chain joins TRBV4-2 to TRBJ2-3; 8 nucleotides match TRBD1. After removal of 4 bases from V and 5 bases from J, the junction contained 8 bases not matched to a gene. Per germline, CDR1 LGHNA and CDR2 YNFKEQ. The CDR3 loop spans 15 amino acids. CDR3 region: CASSRAQGTGDTQYF. The CDR3 DNA reads as TGTGCCAGCAGCCGAGCACAGGGGACAGGAGATACGCAGTATTTT.

This clonotype was observed a handful of times. The V gene is TRBV11-2, the J gene TRBJ1-2; TRBD1 matches at 7 bases. Germline-derived CDR1 and CDR2 are SGHAT and FQNNGV. The V and J ends lost 5 bases and 6 bases, in that order; junction bases with no gene match: 6. CDR3 size: 13 residues. The DNA of the CDR3 is TGTGCCAGCAGCCACGACAGGGCTAATGGCTACACCTTC. As protein: CASSHDRANGYTF.

The chain links TRBV27 to TRBJ2-4, with a tentative D call TRBD1 (6 bases). Trimming took 4 bases from V and 1 from J, leaving 11 bases between them. This CDR3 region has 15 residues. The germline CDR1 and CDR2 sequences are MNHEY and SMNVEV (reference sequence). This CDR3 is CASSSHDRAKNIQYF. The CDR3 nucleotides are TGTGCCAGCAGTTCCCACGACAGGGCCAAAAACATTCAGTACTTC.

Worth noting for this clonotype: One end of the junction fails to match germline, which may point to a read error. The chain combines TRBV25-1 with TRBJ1-4; D perhaps matches TRBD1 (5 bases). CDR1 is MGHDK, CDR2 SYGVNS, per germline. The CDR3 is made up of 15 amino acids. The CDR3 DNA sequence: TGTGCCGGCAGTGCGGGGGGACGTGTCGGAGAAAAACTGTTTTTT. The encoded protein is CAGSAGGRVGEKLFF.

The V and J genes are TRBV6-2 or TRBV6-3 and TRBJ2-6, with D possibly being TRBD1 or TRBD2 (5 bases each). The CDR3 loop spans 17 amino acids. V was shortened by 5 bases and J by 0 bases, with 14 bases between the two germline ends. Germline V lookup: CDR1 MNHEY, CDR2 SVGEGT. The CDR3 spells CASSVGRLSSGANVLTF. The CDR3 DNA is TGTGCCAGCAGTGTGGGACGGCTGAGCTCTGGGGCCAACGTCCTGACTTTC.

In its sample, this clonotype was seen a few times. The chain carries TRBV4-3 and TRBJ2-3; the D is unclear. Germline V gene lookup returns CDR1 LGHNA and CDR2 YSLEER. This CDR3 region has 15 residues. Between the trimmed V and J ends, which lost 0 bases and 2 bases, there was a span of 9 bases. The CDR3 reads CASSQDLLHTDTQYF. CDR3 nucleotides: TGCGCCAGCAGCCAAGATCTACTCCACACAGATACGCAGTATTTT.

This chain links TRBV9 with TRBJ1-2, with 10 bases that match TRBD1. The V gene end was trimmed by 2 bases and the J gene end by 4 bases; junction bases not matched to a gene: 5. The CDR3 is 15 amino acids. CDR1 is SGDLS, CDR2 YYNGEE, per germline. CDR3 amino acids: CASSVGTGVFYGYTF. DNA of the CDR3: TGTGCCAGCAGCGTTGGGACAGGGGTTTTCTATGGCTACACCTTC. Variable domain in full (rest from reference TRBV9 and TRBJ1-2): DSGVTQTPKHLITATGQRVTLRCSPRSGDLSVYWYQQSLDQGLQFLIQYYNGEERAKGNILERFSAQQFPDLHSELNLSSLELGDSALYFCASSVGTGVFYGYTFGSGTRLTVV.

This chain joins TRBV4-2 and TRBJ2-3; 8 nucleotides match TRBD2. The germline V gene has CDR1 LGHNA and CDR2 YNFKEQ. V shed 4 bases, J shed 3 bases, and the junction held 3 bases outside the gene matches. This CDR3 is built from 14 residues. The CDR3 sequence: CASSRSGRTDTQYF. The CDR3 nucleotides are TGTGCCAGCAGCCGAAGCGGGAGAACAGATACGCAGTATTTT.

There are a few counts of this clonotype. The J gene is TRBJ2-6, the V gene TRBV9, with 7 bases fitting TRBD1. Per germline, CDR1 SGDLS and CDR2 YYNGEE. The ends lost 4 bases at V and 4 bases at J; junction bases unmatched: 11. The CDR3 is 17 residues long. The CDR3 nucleotides read TGTGCCAGCAGCTCCAGTAGCAGGGGGTCGGGGGCCAACGTCCTGACTTTC. Translation: CASSSSSRGSGANVLTF.

The J gene is TRBJ1-2, the V gene TRBV4-2; 7 bases match TRBD1. The trim removed 0 bases at V and 2 bases at J, leaving 3 bases unmatched. Per the germline V gene, CDR1 is LGHNA and CDR2 is YNFKEQ. This CDR3 region has 15 residues. The CDR3 DNA follows: TGTGCCAGCAGCCAAGATGAGGGACAGAACTATGGCTACACCTTC. Amino acid sequence: CASSQDEGQNYGYTF.

This clonotype was counted a few times. The CDR3 reads CASSITLAGALRDTQYF. In DNA, the CDR3 is TGTGCCAGCAGCATTACCCTAGCGGGGGCCCTTCGTGATACGCAGTATTTT. This sequence joins TRBV7-2 and TRBJ2-3, with 10 bases aligning to TRBD2. Losses at the gene ends were 5 bases for V and 6 bases for J; bases not matched to a gene: 14. In germline, CDR1 is SGHTA, CDR2 FQGNSA. The CDR3 is 17 amino acids.

A note on this clonotype: The junction departs from germline at one end; a sequencing error may be responsible. The chain uses TRBV12-5 and TRBJ1-2, with 7 bases identical to TRBD1. Germline V gene lookup returns CDR1 LGHNT and CDR2 FRNRAP. CDR3 length equals 16 residues. The CDR3 protein is CANGLTHGQANYGYTF. DNA of the CDR3: TGTGCTAATGGTTTGACTCACGGACAGGCTAACTATGGCTACACCTTC. Complete variable domain (other parts from reference TRBV12-5 and TRBJ1-2): DARVTQTPRHKVTEMGQEVTMRCQPILGHNTVFWYRQTMMQGLELLAYFRNRAPLDDSGMPKDRFSAEMPDATLATLKIQPSEPRDSAVYFCANGLTHGQANYGYTFGSGTRLTVV.

The rearrangement uses TRBV6-6 and TRBJ2-3; TRBD2 might be the D (5 bases). The CDR3 consists of 11 residues. Trimming shortened V by 11 bases and J by 5 bases, and 11 bases separated the two germline ends. Germline V gives CDR1 MNHNY, CDR2 SVGAGI (reference sequence). DNA of the CDR3: TGTGCCGGAGGACGAGGAGATACGCAGTATTTT. It yields the protein CAGGRGDTQYF.

This clonotype was detected once. V gene TRBV29-1 combines with J gene TRBJ2-7; weak D call: TRBD1 (5 bases). With the DNA end fitting TRBJ2-5 better, the J assignment may be wrong. The CDR3 sequence is 14 residues long. Looked up from germline, CDR1 is SQVTM and CDR2 is ANQGSEA. Here the CDR3 DNA reads TGCAGCGTTTTGACAGTGGGTCGGCCAGAGACCCAGTACTTC. Translated: CSVLTVGRPETQYF.